This is a list of T cell receptor beta chains from one sample in a study of blood T cell repertoires in COVID-19. Assay: immunoSEQ multiplex PCR; the TCRdb copy retains only in-frame clones and omits some. The data hold approximately 250,000 clones, with 70% to 90% observed a single time. Sequenced material: PBMCs or T cells enriched from blood (not recorded which). The receptor source for this set is a woman aged 40 to 50 with acute COVID-19. CDR3s include the opening cysteine and the closing phenylalanine or tryptophan. The order of the fields is D gene, clone size, J gene, V gene, CDR3 protein, CDR3 DNA. The D gene is left open where the match is weak. A row's size may be missing; if present it is once, few, many or a size class.

>TRBD1|NA|TRBJ1-1|TRBV27
CASSLYRRDSMNTEAFF
TGTGCCAGCAGTTTATACCGACGGGACAGCATGAACACTGAAGCTTTCTTT
>TRBD2|NA|TRBJ2-3|TRBV5-1
CASSLASAGGYTDTQYF
TGCGCCAGCAGCTTGGCTTCAGCGGGGGGGTACACAGATACGCAGTATTTT
>NA|NA|TRBJ1-1|TRBV13
CASSPSNTGNTEAFF
TGTGCCAGCAGCCCCTCAAATACAGGGAACACTGAAGCTTTCTTT
>NA|few|TRBJ1-2|TRBV7-2
CASSLGVKEGNYGYTF
TGTGCCAGCAGCTTAGGCGTTAAGGAGGGGAACTATGGCTACACCTTC
>NA|NA|TRBJ1-2|TRBV10-2
CASSERAGGYGYTF
TGCGCCAGCAGTGAGCGGGCGGGAGGATATGGCTACACCTTC
>NA|NA|TRBJ1-4|TRBV5-8
CASSGRVGKLFF
TGTGCCAGCAGCGGCAGGGTAGGAAAACTGTTTTTT
>TRBD1|NA|TRBJ1-1|TRBV7-9
CASSQTTGGTEAFF
TGTGCCAGCAGCCAAACCACAGGGGGCACTGAAGCTTTCTTT
>NA|NA|TRBJ2-3|TRBV6-4
CASSPMGGDTQYF
TGTGCCAGCAGCCCAATGGGGGGAGATACGCAGTATTTT
>NA|few|TRBJ1-2|TRBV12-3/TRBV12-4
CASSPVPGGYTF
TGTGCCAGCAGTCCGGTCCCAGGAGGCTACACCTTC
>NA|NA|TRBJ1-1|TRBV7-9
CASSLGAANTEAFF
TGTGCCAGCAGCTTAGGGGCAGCGAACACTGAAGCTTTCTTT
>TRBD1|NA|TRBJ2-5|TRBV6-5
CASTPGGQGATQYF
TGTGCCAGCACCCCCGGGGGTCAGGGGGCGACCCAGTACTTC